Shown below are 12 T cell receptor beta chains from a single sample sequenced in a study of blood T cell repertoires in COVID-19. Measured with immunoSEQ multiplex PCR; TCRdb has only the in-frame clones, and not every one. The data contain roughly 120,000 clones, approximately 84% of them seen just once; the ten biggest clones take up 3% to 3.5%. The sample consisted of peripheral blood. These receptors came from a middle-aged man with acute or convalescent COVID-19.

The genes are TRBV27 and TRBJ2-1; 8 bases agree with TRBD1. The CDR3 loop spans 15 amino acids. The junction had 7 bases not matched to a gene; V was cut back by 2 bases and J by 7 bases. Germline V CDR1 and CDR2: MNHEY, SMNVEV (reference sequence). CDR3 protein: CASSLSQGAWNEQFF. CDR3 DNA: TGTGCCAGCAGTTTAAGCCAGGGGGCATGGAATGAGCAGTTCTTC.

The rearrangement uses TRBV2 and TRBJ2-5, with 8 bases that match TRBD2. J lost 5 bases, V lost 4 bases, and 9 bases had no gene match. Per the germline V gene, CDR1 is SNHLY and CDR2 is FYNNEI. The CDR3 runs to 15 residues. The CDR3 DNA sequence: TGTGCCAGCAGTGGAAGAGCGGGGGTGGTGGAGACCCAGTACTTC. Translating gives CASSGRAGVVETQYF.

This chain's CDR3 is CASRSLAGGNTGELFF. CDR3 DNA: TGTGCCAGCAGGTCGCTAGCGGGGGGGAACACCGGGGAGCTGTTTTTT. The V call is TRBV2, the J call TRBJ2-2, with 11 positions matching TRBD2. Germline-derived CDR1 and CDR2 are SNHLY and FYNNEI. V lost 6 bases to trimming and J lost 1 base; unmatched junction nucleotides: 4. The CDR3 is 16 residues long.

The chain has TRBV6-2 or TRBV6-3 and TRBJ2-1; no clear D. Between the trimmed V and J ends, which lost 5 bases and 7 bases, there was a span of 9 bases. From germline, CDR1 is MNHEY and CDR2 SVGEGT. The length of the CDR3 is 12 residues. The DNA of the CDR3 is TGTGCCAGCAGTCTCCGCCGGAATGAGCAGTTCTTC. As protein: CASSLRRNEQFF.

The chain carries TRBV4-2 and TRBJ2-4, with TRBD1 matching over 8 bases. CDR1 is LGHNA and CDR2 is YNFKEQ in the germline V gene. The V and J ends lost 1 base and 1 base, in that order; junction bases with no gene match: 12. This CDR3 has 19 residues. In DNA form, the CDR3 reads TGTGCCAGCAGCCAAGCAAAAGGACAGGGATCGATGGCCAAAAACATTCAGTACTTC. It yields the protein CASSQAKGQGSMAKNIQYF.

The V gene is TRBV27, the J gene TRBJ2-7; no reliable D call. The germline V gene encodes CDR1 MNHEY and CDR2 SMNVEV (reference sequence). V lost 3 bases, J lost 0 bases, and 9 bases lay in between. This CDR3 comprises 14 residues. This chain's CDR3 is CASSFSAYSYEQYF. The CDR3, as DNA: TGTGCCAGCAGTTTCTCAGCGTACTCCTACGAGCAGTACTTC.

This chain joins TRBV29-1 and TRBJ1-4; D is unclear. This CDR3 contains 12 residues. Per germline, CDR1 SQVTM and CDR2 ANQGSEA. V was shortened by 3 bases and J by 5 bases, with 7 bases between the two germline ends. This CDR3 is CSVEGGNEKLFF. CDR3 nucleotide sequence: TGCAGCGTTGAGGGCGGGAATGAAAAACTGTTTTTT.

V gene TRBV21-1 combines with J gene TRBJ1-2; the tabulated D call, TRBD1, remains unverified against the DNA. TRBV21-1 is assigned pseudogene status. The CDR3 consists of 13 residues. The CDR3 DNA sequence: TGTGCCAGCAGACCGGGACAAAAAAGGGGCTACACCTTC. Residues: CASRPGQKRGYTF.

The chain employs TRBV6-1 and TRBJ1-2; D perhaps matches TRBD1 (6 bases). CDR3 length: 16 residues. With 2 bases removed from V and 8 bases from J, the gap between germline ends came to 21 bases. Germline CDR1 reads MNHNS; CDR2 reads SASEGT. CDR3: CASSEWGPASLGGYTF. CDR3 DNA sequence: TGTGCCAGCAGTGAATGGGGGCCGGCTAGCTTAGGAGGCTACACCTTC.

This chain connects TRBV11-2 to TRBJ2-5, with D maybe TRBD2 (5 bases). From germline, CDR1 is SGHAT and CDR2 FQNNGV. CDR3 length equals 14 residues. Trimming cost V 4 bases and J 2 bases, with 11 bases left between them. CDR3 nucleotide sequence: TGTGCCAGCAGCTCATGGACTCTTCAAGAGACCCAGTACTTC. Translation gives CASSSWTLQETQYF.

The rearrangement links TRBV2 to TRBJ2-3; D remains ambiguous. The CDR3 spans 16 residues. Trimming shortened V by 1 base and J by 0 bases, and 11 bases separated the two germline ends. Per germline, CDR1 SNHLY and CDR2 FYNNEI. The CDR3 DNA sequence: TGTGCCAGCAGTGAAGTTGTGACACAGAGCACAGATACGCAGTATTTT. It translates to CASSEVVTQSTDTQYF.

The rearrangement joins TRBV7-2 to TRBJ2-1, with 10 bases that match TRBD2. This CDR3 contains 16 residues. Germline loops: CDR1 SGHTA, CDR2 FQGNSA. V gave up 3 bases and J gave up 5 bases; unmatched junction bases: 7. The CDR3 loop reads CASSFERGGIHNEQFF. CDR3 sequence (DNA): TGTGCCAGCAGCTTTGAGCGGGGGGGGATTCACAATGAGCAGTTCTTC.